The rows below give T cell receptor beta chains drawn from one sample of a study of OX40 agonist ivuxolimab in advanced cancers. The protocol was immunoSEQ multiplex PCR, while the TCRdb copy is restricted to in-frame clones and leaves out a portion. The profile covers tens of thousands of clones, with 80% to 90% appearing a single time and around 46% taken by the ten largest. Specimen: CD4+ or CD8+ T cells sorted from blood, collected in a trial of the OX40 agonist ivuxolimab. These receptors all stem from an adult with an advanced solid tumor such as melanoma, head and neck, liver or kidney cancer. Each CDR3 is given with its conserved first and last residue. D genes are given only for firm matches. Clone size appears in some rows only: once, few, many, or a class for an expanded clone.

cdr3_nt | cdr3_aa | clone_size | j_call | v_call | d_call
TGTGCCAGCAGCCCGACAGGGAACCAAGAGACCCAGTACTTC | CASSPTGNQETQYF | once | TRBJ2-5 | TRBV7-9 | TRBD1
TGCGCCAGCAGCCAAGATCCAAGCGGGGGGGGGTACAATGAGCAGTTCTTC | CASSQDPSGGGYNEQFF | - | TRBJ2-1 | TRBV4-3 | TRBD2
TGTGCCAGTAGCGCCAGGGGGCGAACTGAAGCTTTCTTT | CASSARGRTEAFF | - | TRBJ1-1 | TRBV19 | TRBD1
TGTGCCAGCAGCTCACCCGACAGTAAGGGAGGGGAGACCCAGTACTTC | CASSSPDSKGGETQYF | - | TRBJ2-5 | TRBV13 | TRBD2
TGTGCCAGCACATCAGGGGTCGGTAGCAATCAGCCCCAGCATTTT | CASTSGVGSNQPQHF | - | TRBJ1-5 | TRBV2 | -
TGTGCCAGCAGCCCCGACAGGGGGACCTACGAGCAGTACTTC | CASSPDRGTYEQYF | - | TRBJ2-7 | TRBV7-9 | TRBD1
TGCGCCAGCAGCCAGAACCGGGACAGCTCCTACGAGCAGTACTTC | CASSQNRDSSYEQYF | - | TRBJ2-7 | TRBV4-3 | TRBD1
TGTGCCAGCAGGAGGACTAGCGGGTGGGAGCAGTACTTC | CASRRTSGWEQYF | - | TRBJ2-7 | TRBV28 | TRBD2
TGTGCCAGCAGCTCCCGGGACAGGGGGCATGCTAATGAAAAACTGTTTTTT | CASSSRDRGHANEKLFF | - | TRBJ1-4 | TRBV7-9 | TRBD1
TGTGCCAGTAGTCCCAGGACGGGCAATGAAAAACTGTTTTTT | CASSPRTGNEKLFF | - | TRBJ1-4 | TRBV19 | -
TGCGCCAGCAGCTTGGATGCTGGGGGCACTGAAGCTTTCTTT | CASSLDAGGTEAFF | medium-sized | TRBJ1-1 | TRBV5-1 | -
TGTGCCAGCAGTTACTCAGGGGGGTACAATGAGCAGTTCTTC | CASSYSGGYNEQFF | - | TRBJ2-1 | TRBV6-5 | -
TGTGCCAGCAGTCCCCCGGGACTAGCGGGGGCCAATCGGGGGGAGCAGTTCTTC | CASSPPGLAGANRGEQFF | - | TRBJ2-1 | TRBV27 | TRBD2
TGCGCCAGCAGCCAAGAACGAGGGAATGAGCAGTTCTTC | CASSQERGNEQFF | few | TRBJ2-1 | TRBV4-1 | -
TGCGCCAGCAGCCAAGATTTACCGCGGCAGGGGGGCTATGGCTACACCTTC | CASSQDLPRQGGYGYTF | - | TRBJ1-2 | TRBV4-3 | TRBD1
TGCGCCAGCAGCCAAGAAAGGACAGGTTACAAGCAGTACTTC | CASSQERTGYKQYF | - | TRBJ2-7 | TRBV4-3 | TRBD1
TGTGCCAGCAGCTCGGGACAGACCTACGAGCAGTACTTC | CASSSGQTYEQYF | - | TRBJ2-7 | TRBV11-3 | TRBD1
TGCAGCGTTGAGGTCTATACCGAGCAGTACTTC | CSVEVYTEQYF | - | TRBJ2-7 | TRBV29-1 | -
TGTGCCAGCAGCCCCTTTGAGGGGGGGGCAGGAGATACGCAGTATTTT | CASSPFEGGAGDTQYF | few | TRBJ2-3 | TRBV6-6 | -
TGTGCCAGCAGTTTATTTAAGGGCCTCGGGGAGCAGTTCTTC | CASSLFKGLGEQFF | - | TRBJ2-1 | TRBV27 | -
TGTGCCAGCAGCTTGTGGGGGGCGCGCGACGAGCAGTACTTC | CASSLWGARDEQYF | - | TRBJ2-7 | TRBV5-6 | -
TGTGCCAGCAGCGGAGGAACGGGGGACGAAGCTTTCTTT | CASSGGTGDEAFF | - | TRBJ1-1 | TRBV9 | -
TGTGCCAGCAGTCGAAGACAGCAAGAGACCCAGTACTTC | CASSRRQQETQYF | - | TRBJ2-5 | TRBV6-6 | -
TGTGCCAGCGATACACAGGGTACGGGCAATGAGCAGTTCTTC | CASDTQGTGNEQFF | - | TRBJ2-1 | TRBV6-6 | -
TGTGCCAGCAGCTTAAGCCCCAGCGGGGGGGAGACCCAGTACTTC | CASSLSPSGGETQYF | - | TRBJ2-5 | TRBV7-6 | TRBD2
TGTGCCAGTAGTGGAAGGACACCCTATAATTCACCCCTCCACTTT | CASSGRTPYNSPLHF | - | TRBJ1-6 | TRBV19 | -
TGTGCCAGCAGTTTATTGGGGCAATGGGGGCCTGGGGATTCGGATGGCTACACCTTC | CASSLLGQWGPGDSDGYTF | once | TRBJ1-2 | TRBV28 | -
TGTGCCAGCAGCTTACTGGGGGGCTGGGGGGCTCAAGAAAAACTGTTTTTT | CASSLLGGWGAQEKLFF | - | TRBJ1-4 | TRBV7-2 | -
TGTGCCAGTATGAGGGGCCCCTACGAGCAGTACTTC | CASMRGPYEQYF | once | TRBJ2-7 | TRBV19 | -
TGTGGCAGGTCTGGGACTCAGAATGAGCAGTTCTTC | CGRSGTQNEQFF | - | TRBJ2-1 | TRBV2 | -
TGTGCCAGCAGCTTCACCGGGACAGGGGACTACGAGCAGTACTTC | CASSFTGTGDYEQYF | - | TRBJ2-7 | TRBV7-2 | TRBD1
TGTGCCAGCAGCGGGTCGACCACAGATACGCAGTATTTT | CASSGSTTDTQYF | - | TRBJ2-3 | TRBV11-3 | -
TGTGCCAGCAGCGTAGTAGGCCAGGGGGGAGATGAGCAGTTCTTC | CASSVVGQGGDEQFF | - | TRBJ2-1 | TRBV9 | -